Listed below are T cell receptor beta chains from one sample, sequenced in a study of T cell changes during pregnancy in multiple sclerosis. The table came from immunoSEQ multiplex PCR; TCRdb's copy has only in-frame clones and leaves some out. This table holds around 31,000 clones, 75% to 95% found once. The sample here was CD8+ T cells from peripheral blood mononuclear cells, taken in the second trimester of pregnancy. These receptors were obtained from a female donor with multiple sclerosis, enrolled in a pregnancy study. The CDR3 runs from the conserved cysteine through the conserved F or W. A D gene is named only where the DNA matches it firmly.

V gene	D gene	J gene	CDR3 protein
TRBV18	TRBD2	TRBJ2-3	CASSWASGNTDTQYF
TRBV9	TRBD1	TRBJ2-7	CASSVGGTAYEQYF
TRBV4-1	NA	TRBJ2-1	CASSQDGGSNEQFF
TRBV5-1	TRBD2	TRBJ2-7	CASSTGTSVDEQYF
TRBV28	TRBD2	TRBJ2-5	CASSSDGGFDGEGTQYF
TRBV9	NA	TRBJ2-1	CASSDGLGYNEQFF
TRBV27	NA	NA	CASSPGKDEQYF
TRBV30	NA	TRBJ2-7	CAWTGMRSYEQYF
TRBV19	NA	TRBJ2-1	CASSIGGDYNEQFF
TRBV2	NA	TRBJ2-3	CASSEERFRTDSTDTQYF
TRBV29-1	TRBD1	TRBJ2-1	CSVGTGSDNEQFF
TRBV18	NA	TRBJ2-3	CASSPGPDTQYF
TRBV13	NA	TRBJ2-7	CASSPSGPSYEQYF
TRBV6-5	NA	TRBJ1-3	CASSFTRHSSGNTIYF
TRBV9	NA	TRBJ1-2	CASSGTGKGLNYGYTF
TRBV19	NA	TRBJ2-7	CASGPRAAPSYEQYF
TRBV2	TRBD2	TRBJ2-1	CASTKGREMDEQFF
TRBV19	NA	TRBJ1-2	CASRLYGYTF
TRBV4-3	NA	TRBJ2-7	CASSQERELFRTYEQYF
TRBV19	TRBD2	TRBJ2-1	CASSDPLAGVLDEQFF
TRBV14	NA	TRBJ1-2	CASSQAGDTVNYGYTF
TRBV7-9	NA	TRBJ1-2	CASSFTKGYGYTF
TRBV6-1	NA	TRBJ1-1	CASSDARMNTEAFF
TRBV7-2	NA	TRBJ2-7	CASSLIGKRYF
TRBV19	TRBD2	TRBJ2-7	CASSIGGLAAEQYF
TRBV28	TRBD1	TRBJ1-2	CASSHDRAGGYTF
TRBV7-9	NA	TRBJ1-2	CASSYPGHLYGYTF
TRBV19	TRBD2	TRBJ2-1	CASSSELAALTHEQFF
TRBV7-9	NA	TRBJ2-7	CASNPQGEGSYEQYF
TRBV27	NA	TRBJ1-1	CASSLGQVTEAFF
TRBV27	TRBD1	TRBJ2-7	CASSLYTGVDEQYF
TRBV7-9	TRBD1	TRBJ1-2	CASSFVQGAYGYTF
TRBV2	NA	TRBJ1-1	CASSIPRRGGRNTEAFF
TRBV6-1	NA	TRBJ2-5	CASSESPLAPQETQYF
TRBV6-4	TRBD2	TRBJ2-1	CASSQTGPAGSSYNEQFF
TRBV5-1	NA	TRBJ2-7	CASRSVDRSPYEQYF
TRBV7-8	TRBD1	TRBJ2-6	CASSRDRVVSGANVLTF
TRBV6-5	NA	TRBJ2-7	CASSYSLVGSEHF
TRBV7-4	TRBD1	TRBJ2-1	CASSSTGGEQFF